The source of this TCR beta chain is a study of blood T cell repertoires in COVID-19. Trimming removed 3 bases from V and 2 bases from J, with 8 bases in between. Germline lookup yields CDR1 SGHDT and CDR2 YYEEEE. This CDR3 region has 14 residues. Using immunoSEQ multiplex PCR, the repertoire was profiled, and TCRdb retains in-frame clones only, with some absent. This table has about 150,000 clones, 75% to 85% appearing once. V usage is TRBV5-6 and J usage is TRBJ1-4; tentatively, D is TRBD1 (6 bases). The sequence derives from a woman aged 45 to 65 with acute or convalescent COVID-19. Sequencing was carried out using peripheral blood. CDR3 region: CASSSGQTNEKLFF. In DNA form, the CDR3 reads TGTGCCAGCAGCTCCGGACAGACTAATGAAAAACTGTTTTTT.